The next 11 T cell receptor beta chains were all read from a single sample in a study of response to subunit inactivated influenza vaccine. TCRdb reanalysed the RT-PCR reads using MiXCR and keeps one entry per CDR3 protein. The sample contains 300,000 to 350,000 distinct CDR3 sequences, roughly 20% of which appear only once. Sequences were derived from PBMCs from blood, sampled less than 22 months after vaccination. Receptors originate from a man between 50 and 69 years old who received an inactivated influenza vaccine.

At least ten counts were recorded for this clonotype. V and J are TRBV19 and TRBJ1-1; no definite D call. V dropped 3 bases and J dropped 2 bases, with 7 bases sitting between them. The CDR3 runs 13 residues. The V gene's germline CDR1 is LNHDA and CDR2 SQIVND (reference sequence). CDR3 loop: CASSIIENTEAFF. As DNA, the CDR3 is TGTGCCAGTAGTATCATAGAAAACACTGAAGCTTTCTTT.

The gene calls are TRBV18 and TRBJ2-1; 9 bases agree with TRBD1. V shed 4 bases and J 7 bases; nucleotides not matched to a gene: 5. The CDR3 extends over 14 amino acids. Germline CDR1 is KGHSH and CDR2 is LQKENI. The CDR3 DNA sequence: TGTGCCAGCTCACAGTTGACAGGGGGGAATGAGCAGTTCTTC. Amino acid sequence: CASSQLTGGNEQFF.

The chain uses TRBV5-1 and TRBJ2-7, with a tentative D call TRBD2 (6 bases). This CDR3 is 14 amino acids long. Germline values: CDR1 SGHRS, CDR2 YFSETQ. The ends were cut back, 0 bases at V and 3 bases at J, with 10 bases in the middle. The CDR3: CASSLVTGDYEQYF. In DNA, the CDR3 is TGCGCCAGCAGCTTGGTTACGGGGGACTACGAGCAGTACTTC. Together with reference TRBV5-1 and TRBJ2-7, the CDR3 gives the full variable domain: KAGVTQTPRYLIKTRGQQVTLSCSPISGHRSVSWYQQTPGQGLQFLFEYFSETQRNKGNFPGRFSGRQFSNSRSEMNVSTLELGDSALYLCASSLVTGDYEQYFGPGTRLTVT.

V gene TRBV6-5 combines with J gene TRBJ1-3; TRBD1 agrees at 8 bases. Per germline, CDR1 MNHEY and CDR2 SVGAGI. The CDR3 length is 16 residues. J was trimmed by 7 bases and V by 0 bases; bases with no gene match: 8. CDR3 sequence (DNA): TGTGCCAGCAGTTACTCCCCAGGGGGCGCGAGGAACACCATATATTTT. This encodes CASSYSPGGARNTIYF.

Comments on this clonotype: The germline gene is not matched at one end of the junction; a read error may be the cause. The V gene is TRBV18, the J gene TRBJ2-3; D ambiguous. Germline assignment: CDR1 KGHSH and CDR2 LQKENI. This CDR3 has 16 amino acids. CDR3 in amino acids: CAGSPISRARTDTQYF. DNA of the CDR3: TGTGCCGGCTCACCAATAAGCCGAGCGCGCACAGATACGCAGTATTTC.

This chain connects TRBV20-1 to TRBJ2-1; TRBD2 matches 7 bases. CDR1 and CDR2 from the germline V gene are DFQATT and SNEGSKA (reference sequence). Trimming at V came to 6 bases and at J to 1 base, leaving 12 bases not matched to a gene. This CDR3 has 16 residues. The CDR3 coding sequence is TGCAGTGCCGAGACGCCCCTAGCGGAATCCTACAATGAGCAGTTCTTC. Translating it yields CSAETPLAESYNEQFF.

This clonotype was seen only once. The chain is built from TRBV5-5 and TRBJ2-5, with 12 bases that match TRBD1. Losses at the gene ends were 0 bases for V and 5 bases for J; bases not matched to a gene: 2. Germline V gene sequence: CDR1 SGHKS, CDR2 YYEKEE (reference sequence). This CDR3 region has 15 residues. The CDR3 nucleotides read TGTGCCAGCAGCTTGGTTGGGACAGGGGGCGAGACCCAGTACTTC. Translating gives CASSLVGTGGETQYF.

The CDR3 DNA sequence: TGTGCCAGCAGCTTACCGACGAACACCGGGGAGCTGTTTTTT. Encoded protein: CASSLPTNTGELFF. This chain links TRBV7-9 with TRBJ2-2; no clear D gene. This CDR3 spans 14 amino acids. Germline CDR1 and CDR2: SEHNR and FQNEAQ (reference sequence). Trimming shortened V by 2 bases and J by 0 bases, and 4 bases separated the two germline ends.

V gene TRBV3-1 combines with J gene TRBJ2-7; D is unresolved. CDR3 length: 12 residues. V lost 3 bases and J 3 bases, leaving 6 bases between the germline ends. CDR1 is LGHDT, CDR2 YNNKEL, per germline (reference sequence). CDR3 residues: CASSQAFYEQYF. The CDR3 DNA follows: TGTGCCAGCAGCCAGGCCTTCTACGAGCAGTACTTC.

Turning to this clonotype: The junction differs from germline at one of its ends, possibly a read error. CDR3 amino acids: CASSYSFLAEIYNEQFF. The CDR3 bases are TGTGCCAGCAGCTACTCGTTTCTAGCGGAAATTTACAATGAGCAGTTCTTC. This chain links TRBV6-5 with TRBJ2-1; 7 bases fit TRBD2. Germline assignment: CDR1 MNHEY and CDR2 SVGAGI. The CDR3 spans 17 residues.

This clonotype was counted between two and nine times. The genes are TRBV5-4 and TRBJ1-2; D may be TRBD1 (5 bases). Trimming pared 0 bases from V and 4 bases from J, leaving 19 bases between. This CDR3 is 17 amino acids long. Per germline, CDR1 SGHNT and CDR2 YYREEE (reference sequence). The CDR3 sequence is CASSLEINQGPGYGYTF. The CDR3 coding sequence is TGTGCCAGCAGCTTGGAGATTAACCAGGGCCCCGGCTATGGCTACACCTTC.